This TCR beta chain originates from a study of blood T cell repertoires in COVID-19. As for the study in general: There were acute and convalescent COVID-19 samples, and they came from the United States, Italy and Spain.

Assay: immunoSEQ multiplex PCR; the TCRdb copy retains only in-frame clones and omits some. The sample carries roughly 300,000 clones, roughly 82% recorded once. The source of this sequence is a woman aged 50 to 65 with acute or convalescent COVID-19. Sequencing was carried out using peripheral blood.

In DNA, the CDR3 is TGTGCCAGCAGCGTAGTGGTAGCGGGGGGCGAGCAGTACTTC. Translation gives CASSVVVAGGEQYF. V and J are TRBV9 and TRBJ2-7, with 10 bases that match TRBD2. This CDR3 is 14 amino acids long. V shed 0 bases and J 6 bases; nucleotides not matched to a gene: 3. The germline gives CDR1 SGDLS, CDR2 YYNGEE.